The 6 T cell receptor beta chains in this list originate from one sample, sequenced in a study of patients and donors after allogeneic stem cell transplantation. Each CDR3 protein gets one entry after TCRdb re-called the RT-PCR reads with MiXCR. The repertoire holds 920,000 or so distinct CDR3 sequences, with approximately 19% as singletons. Source material: blood, either unsorted or a sorted T cell fraction (not recorded which). All receptors come from a human donor who was either an allogeneic HSCT recipient or a stem cell or donor lymphocyte infusion donor (not recorded which). It is not recorded whose cells these are; they may come from a transplant donor.

The gene calls are TRBV3-1 and TRBJ1-4, with 9 bases aligning to TRBD1. V gave up 4 bases and J gave up 0 bases; unmatched junction bases: 6. The germline V gene has CDR1 LGHDT and CDR2 YNNKEL (reference sequence). The CDR3 has 17 residues. Here the CDR3 reads CASSPLGQGATNEKLFF. CDR3 bases: TGTGCCAGCAGCCCTCTGGGACAGGGTGCAACTAATGAAAAACTGTTTTTT.

This chain uses TRBV7-9 with TRBJ2-5, with 7 bases identical to TRBD2. CDR1 SEHNR and CDR2 FQNEAQ come from the germline V gene (reference sequence). This CDR3 is built from 14 residues. The ends lost 2 bases at V and 2 bases at J; junction bases unmatched: 2. The CDR3 DNA follows: TGTGCCAGCAGCTTAAACGGGGGGCAAGAGACCCAGTACTTC. It codes for CASSLNGGQETQYF.

The table lists this clonotype with many counts. The chain carries TRBV5-1 and TRBJ2-1; D is perhaps TRBD2 (7 bases). Deletions cut 1 base from V and 9 bases from J, with 17 bases between. CDR3 length: 15 amino acids. Germline CDR1 reads SGHRS; CDR2 reads YFSETQ. Here the CDR3 DNA reads TGCGCCAGCAGCTTGAATGGGGGGGCATTGGGTGAGCAGTTCTTC. Residues: CASSLNGGALGEQFF.

This clonotype was counted ten times or more. The CDR3 here is CASRTDSNYGYTF. CDR3 in DNA: TGTGCCAGCAGGACGGATTCTAACTATGGCTACACCTTC. The chain couples TRBV12-3 or TRBV12-4 to TRBJ1-2; D is uncertain. This CDR3 comprises 13 residues. Trimming removed 6 bases at V and 0 bases at J, with 8 bases between.

This clonotype was picked up many times. The chain joins TRBV12-3 or TRBV12-4 to TRBJ2-5, with 9 bases lining up with TRBD2. Trimming at V came to 6 bases and at J to 4 bases, leaving 6 bases not matched to a gene. There are 14 residues in the CDR3. The CDR3 coding sequence is TGTGCCAGCAGCTTAAGCGGGGGGCGAGAGACCCAGTACTTC. It yields the protein CASSLSGGRETQYF.

The chain carries TRBV11-2 and TRBJ1-1; 8 bases are a match to TRBD1. CDR1 and CDR2 (germline): SGHAT, FQNNGV. The CDR3 totals 18 residues. V trimming: 5 bases; J trimming: 0 bases; junction bases outside the gene matches: 14. The CDR3 DNA reads TGTGCCAGCAGCCGACGCGGGACAGGAAGCCTATTGAACACTGAAGCTTTCTTT. Encoded protein: CASSRRGTGSLLNTEAFF. Variable domain in full (rest from reference TRBV11-2 and TRBJ1-1): EAGVAQSPRYKIIEKRQSVAFWCNPISGHATLYWYQQILGQGPKLLIQFQNNGVVDDSQLPKDRFSAERLKGVDSTLKIQPAKLEDSAVYLCASSRRGTGSLLNTEAFFGQGTRLTVV.